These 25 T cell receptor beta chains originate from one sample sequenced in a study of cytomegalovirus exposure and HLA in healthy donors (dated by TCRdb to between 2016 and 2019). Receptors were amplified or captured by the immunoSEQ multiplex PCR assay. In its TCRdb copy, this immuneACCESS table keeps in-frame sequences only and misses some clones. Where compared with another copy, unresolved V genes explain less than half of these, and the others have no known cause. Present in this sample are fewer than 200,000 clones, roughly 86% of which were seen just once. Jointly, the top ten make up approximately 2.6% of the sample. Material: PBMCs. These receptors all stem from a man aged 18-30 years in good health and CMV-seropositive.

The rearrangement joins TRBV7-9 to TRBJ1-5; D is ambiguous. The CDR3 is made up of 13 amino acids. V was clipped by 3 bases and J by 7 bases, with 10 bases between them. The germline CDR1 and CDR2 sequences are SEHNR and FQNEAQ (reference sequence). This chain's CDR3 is CASSFGREQPQHF. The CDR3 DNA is TGTGCCAGCAGCTTTGGTAGAGAACAGCCCCAGCATTTT.

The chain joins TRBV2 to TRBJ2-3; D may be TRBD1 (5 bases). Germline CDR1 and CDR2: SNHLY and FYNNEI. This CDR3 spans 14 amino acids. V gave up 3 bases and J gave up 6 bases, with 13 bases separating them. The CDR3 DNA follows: TGTGCCAGCAGTGATCCCAGGGTGGGGGATACGCAGTATTTT. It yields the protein CASSDPRVGDTQYF.

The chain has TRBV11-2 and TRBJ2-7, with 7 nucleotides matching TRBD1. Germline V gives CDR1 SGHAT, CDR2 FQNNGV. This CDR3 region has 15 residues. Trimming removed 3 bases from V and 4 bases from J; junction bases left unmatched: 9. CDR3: CASSFSLDRIYEQYF. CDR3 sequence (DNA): TGTGCCAGCAGCTTTTCGTTGGACAGGATTTACGAGCAGTACTTC.

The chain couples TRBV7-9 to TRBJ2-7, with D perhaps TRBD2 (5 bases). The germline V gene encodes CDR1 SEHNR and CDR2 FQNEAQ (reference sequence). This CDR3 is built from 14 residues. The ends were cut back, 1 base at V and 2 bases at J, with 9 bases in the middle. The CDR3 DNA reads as TGTGCCAGCAGCTTAGTCTCGGAGGCCTACGAGCAGTACTTC. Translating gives CASSLVSEAYEQYF.

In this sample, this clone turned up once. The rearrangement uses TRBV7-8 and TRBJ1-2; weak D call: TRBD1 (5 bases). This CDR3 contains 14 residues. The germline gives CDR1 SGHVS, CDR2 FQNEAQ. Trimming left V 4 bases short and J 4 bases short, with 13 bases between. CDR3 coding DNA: TGTGCCAGCAGCTCAACCGGGGGGATCTATGGCTACACCTTC. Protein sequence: CASSSTGGIYGYTF.

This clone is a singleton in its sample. The CDR3 spells CASSLEENRREAFF. The DNA of the CDR3 is TGTGCCAGCAGCTTAGAAGAGAACAGGAGGGAGGCTTTCTTT. This rearrangement joins TRBV7-9 to TRBJ1-1, with a tentative D call TRBD1 (5 bases). The germline CDR1 and CDR2 sequences are SEHNR and FQNEAQ (reference sequence). V was clipped by 1 base and J by 11 bases, with 17 bases between them. The CDR3 is 14 amino acids.

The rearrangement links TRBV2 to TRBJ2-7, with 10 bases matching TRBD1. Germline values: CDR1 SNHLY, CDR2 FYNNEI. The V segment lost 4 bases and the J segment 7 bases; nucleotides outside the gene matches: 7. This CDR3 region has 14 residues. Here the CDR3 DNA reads TGTGCCAGCAGTGGGGACAGGGGCAGAAGGGAGCAGTACTTC. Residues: CASSGDRGRREQYF.

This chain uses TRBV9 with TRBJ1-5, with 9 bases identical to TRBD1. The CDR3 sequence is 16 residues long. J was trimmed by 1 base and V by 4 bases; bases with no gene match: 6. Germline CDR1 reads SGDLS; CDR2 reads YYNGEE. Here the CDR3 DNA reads TGTGCCAGCAGCAGAGGGACAGGGCAGAGCAATCAGCCCCAGCATTTT. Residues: CASSRGTGQSNQPQHF. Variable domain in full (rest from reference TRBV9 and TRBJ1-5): DSGVTQTPKHLITATGQRVTLRCSPRSGDLSVYWYQQSLDQGLQFLIQYYNGEERAKGNILERFSAQQFPDLHSELNLSSLELGDSALYFCASSRGTGQSNQPQHFGDGTRLSIL.

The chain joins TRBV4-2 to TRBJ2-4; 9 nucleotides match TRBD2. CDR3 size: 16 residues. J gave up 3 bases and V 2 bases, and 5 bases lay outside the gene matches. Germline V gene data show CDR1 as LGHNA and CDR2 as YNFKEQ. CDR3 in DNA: TGTGCCAGCAGCCAAACGATGCGGGGGGGCAAAAACATTCAGTACTTC. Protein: CASSQTMRGGKNIQYF.

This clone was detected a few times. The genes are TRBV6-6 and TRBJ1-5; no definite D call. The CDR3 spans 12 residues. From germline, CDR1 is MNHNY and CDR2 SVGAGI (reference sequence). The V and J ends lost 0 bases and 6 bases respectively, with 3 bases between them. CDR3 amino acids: CASSYSSQPQHF. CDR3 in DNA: TGTGCCAGCAGTTACTCGAGTCAGCCCCAGCATTTT.

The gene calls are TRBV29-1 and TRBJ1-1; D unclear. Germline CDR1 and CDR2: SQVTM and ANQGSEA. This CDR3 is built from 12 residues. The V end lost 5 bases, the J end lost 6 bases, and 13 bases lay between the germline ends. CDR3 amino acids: CSVRRGRAEAFF. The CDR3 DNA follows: TGCAGCGTTCGGCGGGGTCGAGCTGAAGCTTTCTTT.

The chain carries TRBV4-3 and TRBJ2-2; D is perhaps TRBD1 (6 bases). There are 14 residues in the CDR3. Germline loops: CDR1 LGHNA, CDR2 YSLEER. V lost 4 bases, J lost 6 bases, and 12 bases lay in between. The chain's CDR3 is CASSLIQGSGELFF. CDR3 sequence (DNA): TGCGCCAGCAGCCTTATACAGGGTTCCGGGGAGCTGTTTTTT.

The CDR3 sequence: CASSPGDQTEKLFF. The DNA of the CDR3 is TGTGCCAGCAGCCCGGGGGATCAGACTGAAAAACTGTTTTTT. The chain is built from TRBV9 and TRBJ1-4; possible D gene TRBD1, 5 bases. Germline V gene data show CDR1 as SGDLS and CDR2 as YYNGEE. V was cut by 4 bases and J by 7 bases, with 14 bases left in between. The CDR3 spans 14 residues.

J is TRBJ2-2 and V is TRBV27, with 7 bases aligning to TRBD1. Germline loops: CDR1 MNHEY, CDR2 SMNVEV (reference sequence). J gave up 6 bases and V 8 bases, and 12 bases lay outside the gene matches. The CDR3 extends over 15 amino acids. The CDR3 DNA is TGTGCCAGCCGCAAGGGACAGCTCGAGGCCGGGGAGCTGTTTTTT. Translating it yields CASRKGQLEAGELFF.

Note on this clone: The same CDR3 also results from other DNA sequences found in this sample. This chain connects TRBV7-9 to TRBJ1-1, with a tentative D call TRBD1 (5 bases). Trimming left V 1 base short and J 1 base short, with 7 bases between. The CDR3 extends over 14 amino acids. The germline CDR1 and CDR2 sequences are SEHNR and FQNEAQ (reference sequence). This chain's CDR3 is CASSLGTGNTEAFF. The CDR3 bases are TGTGCCAGCAGCTTAGGCACAGGGAACACTGAAGCTTTCTTT.

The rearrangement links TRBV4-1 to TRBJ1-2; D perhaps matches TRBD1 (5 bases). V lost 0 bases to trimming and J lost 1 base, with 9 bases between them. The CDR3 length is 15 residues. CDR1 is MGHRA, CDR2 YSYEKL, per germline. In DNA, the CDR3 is TGCGCCAGCAGCCAAGATGCAGGGATTAACTATGGCTACACCTTC. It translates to CASSQDAGINYGYTF.

The CDR3 spells CAWSVGTADHNQPQHF. Here the CDR3 DNA reads TGTGCCTGGAGTGTAGGGACAGCGGATCATAATCAGCCCCAGCATTTT. V is TRBV30 and J is TRBJ1-5, with 7 bases that match TRBD1. Germline V lookup: CDR1 GTSNPN, CDR2 SVGIG (reference sequence). The CDR3 consists of 16 residues. With 0 bases clipped from V and 4 bases from J, the junction kept 9 bases outside the gene matches.

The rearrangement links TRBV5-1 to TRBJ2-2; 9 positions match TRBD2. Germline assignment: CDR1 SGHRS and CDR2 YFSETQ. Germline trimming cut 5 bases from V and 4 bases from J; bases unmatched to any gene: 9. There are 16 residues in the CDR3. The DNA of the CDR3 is TGCGCCAGCAGAAGGCCGGGACTAGCTAGCACCGGGGAGCTGTTTTTT. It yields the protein CASRRPGLASTGELFF. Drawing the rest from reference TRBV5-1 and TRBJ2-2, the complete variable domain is KAGVTQTPRYLIKTRGQQVTLSCSPISGHRSVSWYQQTPGQGLQFLFEYFSETQRNKGNFPGRFSGRQFSNSRSEMNVSTLELGDSALYLCASRRPGLASTGELFFGEGSRLTVL.

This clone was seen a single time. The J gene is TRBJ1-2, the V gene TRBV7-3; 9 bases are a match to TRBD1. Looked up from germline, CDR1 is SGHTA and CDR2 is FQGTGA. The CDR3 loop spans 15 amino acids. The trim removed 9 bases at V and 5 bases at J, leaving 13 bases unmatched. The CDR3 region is CARGRGQGRSYGYTF. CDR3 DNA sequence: TGTGCCAGAGGGAGGGGACAGGGTCGAAGTTATGGCTACACCTTC. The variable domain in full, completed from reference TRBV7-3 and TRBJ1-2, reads GAGVSQTPSNKVTEKGKYVELRCDPISGHTALYWYRQSLGQGPEFLIYFQGTGAADDSGLPNDRFFAVRPEGSVSTLKIQRTERGDSAVYLCARGRGQGRSYGYTFGSGTRLTVV.

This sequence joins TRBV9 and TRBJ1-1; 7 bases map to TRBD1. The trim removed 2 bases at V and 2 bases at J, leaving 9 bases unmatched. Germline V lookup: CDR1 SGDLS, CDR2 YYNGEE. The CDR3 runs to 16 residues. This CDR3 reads CASSVDHRGSNTEAFF. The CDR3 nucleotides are TGTGCCAGCAGCGTCGACCACAGGGGTTCAAACACTGAAGCTTTCTTT.

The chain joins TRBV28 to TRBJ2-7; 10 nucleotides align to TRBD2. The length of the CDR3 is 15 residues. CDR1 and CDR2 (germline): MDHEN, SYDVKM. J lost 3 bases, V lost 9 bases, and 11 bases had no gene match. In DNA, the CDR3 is TGTGCCAGTCTTCCTAGCGGGAGTAATGTCTACGAGCAGTACTTC. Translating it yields CASLPSGSNVYEQYF.

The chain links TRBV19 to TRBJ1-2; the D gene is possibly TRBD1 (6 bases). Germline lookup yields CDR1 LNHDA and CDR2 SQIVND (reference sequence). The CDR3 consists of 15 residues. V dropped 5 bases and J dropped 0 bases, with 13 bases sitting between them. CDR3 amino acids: CASSAPDRANYGYTF. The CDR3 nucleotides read TGTGCCAGTAGTGCCCCGGACAGAGCTAACTATGGCTACACCTTC.

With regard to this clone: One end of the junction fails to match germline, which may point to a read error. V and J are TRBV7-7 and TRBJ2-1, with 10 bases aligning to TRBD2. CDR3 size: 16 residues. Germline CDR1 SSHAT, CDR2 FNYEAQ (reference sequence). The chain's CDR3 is CASSLALLAGVNEQFF. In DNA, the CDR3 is TGTGCTAGCAGCTTAGCTCTGCTAGCGGGAGTTAATGAGCAGTTCTTC.

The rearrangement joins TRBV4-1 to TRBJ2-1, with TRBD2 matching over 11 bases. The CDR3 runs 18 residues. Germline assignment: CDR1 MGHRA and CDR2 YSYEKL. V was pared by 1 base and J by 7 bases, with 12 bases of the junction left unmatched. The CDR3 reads CASSQVYGLLAGDNEQFF. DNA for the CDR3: TGCGCCAGCAGCCAAGTGTATGGATTACTAGCGGGAGATAATGAGCAGTTCTTC.

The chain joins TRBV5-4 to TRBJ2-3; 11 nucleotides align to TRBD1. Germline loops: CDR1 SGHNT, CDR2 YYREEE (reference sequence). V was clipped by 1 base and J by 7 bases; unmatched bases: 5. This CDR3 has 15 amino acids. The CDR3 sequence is CASSLSGQGGYTQYF. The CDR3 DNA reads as TGTGCCAGCAGCTTGTCGGGACAGGGGGGATATACGCAGTATTTT.